Below are 8 T cell receptor beta chains sequenced from a single sample in a study of human T cells and chemical hapten exposure. Time point in this sample: patch test 2, 6 weeks after DPC sensitization. Noted treatment: therapeutic diphenylcyclopropenone sensitization with weekly scalp DPC. TCRdb re-called the RACE reads through MiXCR, storing one row per CDR3 protein. This table has roughly 84,000 distinct CDR3 sequences, 10% appearing once. The sample in question was whole blood, obtained in connection with sensitization to the hapten diphenylcyclopropenone (DPC). These receptors were obtained from a woman in her 50s with alopecia areata. Some clones in this sample may be carry-over from other donors' samples.

This clonotype was seen only a few times. V usage is TRBV21-1 and J usage is TRBJ1-5; the table's TRBD1 call for D was not verified on the DNA. TRBV21-1 is marked as a pseudogene. This CDR3 comprises 16 residues. CDR3 nucleotide sequence: TGTGCCAGCAGCATTACATACAGGCCTAGCAATCAGCCCCAGCATTTT. This encodes CASSITYRPSNQPQHF.

This clonotype came up many times. The chain has TRBV7-9 and TRBJ1-2; D ambiguous. Trimming took off 0 bases at V and 3 bases at J, with 5 bases between the two ends. Germline V CDR1 and CDR2: SEHNR, FQNEAQ (reference sequence). The CDR3 spans 13 residues. The CDR3 DNA reads as TGTGCCAGCAGCTTAGCTAGCTACTATGGCTACACCTTC. Its protein is CASSLASYYGYTF.

This clonotype was counted many times. The chain combines TRBV2 with TRBJ1-5; no definite D call. V was clipped by 2 bases and J by 1 base, with 9 bases between them. This CDR3 is 15 amino acids long. Per germline, CDR1 SNHLY and CDR2 FYNNEI. CDR3 nucleotide sequence: TGTGCCAGCAGTGAATCTCTGCTAAGCAATCAGCCCCAGCATTTT. It yields the protein CASSESLLSNQPQHF.

This chain uses TRBV7-9 with TRBJ2-3, with 9 bases that match TRBD2. Germline CDR1 SEHNR, CDR2 FQNEAQ (reference sequence). CDR3 length equals 16 residues. V dropped 7 bases and J dropped 1; count of bases not matched to a gene: 9. The CDR3 nucleotides read TGTGCCAGCACCGCCGGGCGGGAGGGTGGCACAGATACGCAGTATTTT. This encodes CASTAGREGGTDTQYF.

This clonotype was seen a few times. The gene calls are TRBV20-1 and TRBJ1-1; 9 nucleotides align to TRBD1. This CDR3 spans 16 amino acids. V gave up 4 bases and J gave up 6 bases; unmatched junction bases: 15. CDR1 is DFQATT and CDR2 is SNEGSKA in the germline V gene (reference sequence). CDR3 sequence (DNA): TGCAGTGCTACAAAATCCGGGACAGGGTTTAACCCTGAAGCTTTCTTT. Translated, it gives CSATKSGTGFNPEAFF.

This clonotype was picked up a small number of times. The chain couples TRBV28 to TRBJ2-7; 9 bases map to TRBD1. V dropped 11 bases and J dropped 4; count of bases not matched to a gene: 6. CDR1 MDHEN and CDR2 SYDVKM come from the germline V gene. The CDR3 spans 12 residues. The CDR3 DNA sequence: TGTGCCTACGGGGACAGGGTGTACGAGCAGTACTTC. Amino acids: CAYGDRVYEQYF. The full variable domain, its missing parts supplied by reference TRBV28 and TRBJ2-7, is DVKVTQSSRYLVKRTGEKVFLECVQDMDHENMFWYRQDPGLGLRLIYFSYDVKMKEKGDIPEGYSVSREKKERFSLILESASTNQTSMYLCAYGDRVYEQYFGPGTRLTVT.

This clonotype was seen ten or more times. V gene TRBV28 combines with J gene TRBJ1-2; tentatively, D is TRBD1 (6 bases). V lost 6 bases and J lost 7, with 12 bases in between. Germline V gene lookup returns CDR1 MDHEN and CDR2 SYDVKM. CDR3 length equals 12 residues. As DNA, the CDR3 is TGTGCCAGCAGCGTTACAGGGCTTGGCTACACCTTC. It specifies CASSVTGLGYTF.

This clonotype was counted at least ten times. The chain recombines TRBV2 with TRBJ2-2; D remains ambiguous. Germline values: CDR1 SNHLY, CDR2 FYNNEI. V shed 5 bases and J shed 0 bases, with 7 bases lying between them. The CDR3 loop spans 14 amino acids. CDR3 coding DNA: TGTGCCAGCAGTTACAGTGCGAACACCGGGGAGCTGTTTTTT. This sequence encodes CASSYSANTGELFF.